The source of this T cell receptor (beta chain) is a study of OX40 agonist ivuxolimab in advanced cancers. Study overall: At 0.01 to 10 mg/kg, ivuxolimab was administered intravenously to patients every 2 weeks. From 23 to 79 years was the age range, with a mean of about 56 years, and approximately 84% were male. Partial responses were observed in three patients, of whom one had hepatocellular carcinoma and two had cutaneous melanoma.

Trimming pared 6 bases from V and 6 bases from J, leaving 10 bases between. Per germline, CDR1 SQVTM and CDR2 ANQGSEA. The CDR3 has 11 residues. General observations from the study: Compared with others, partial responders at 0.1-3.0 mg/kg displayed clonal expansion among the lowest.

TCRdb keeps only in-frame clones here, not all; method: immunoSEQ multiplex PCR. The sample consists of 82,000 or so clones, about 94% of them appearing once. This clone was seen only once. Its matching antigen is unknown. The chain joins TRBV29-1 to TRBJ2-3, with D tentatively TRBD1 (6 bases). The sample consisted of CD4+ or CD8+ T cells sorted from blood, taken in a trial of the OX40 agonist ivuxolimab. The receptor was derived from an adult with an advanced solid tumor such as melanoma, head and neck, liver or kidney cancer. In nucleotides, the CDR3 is TGCAGCGTATTACAGGGCGATACGCAGTATTTT. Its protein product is CSVLQGDTQYF.